This T cell receptor beta chain was captured by sequencing in a study of blood T cell repertoires in COVID-19. The CDR3 covers 14 residues. Trimming cost V 3 bases and J 4 bases; bases outside gene matches: 3. Per the germline V gene, CDR1 is SEHNR and CDR2 is FQNEAQ (reference sequence). This clone was observed a handful of times. Using immunoSEQ multiplex PCR, the repertoire was profiled, and TCRdb retains in-frame clones only, with some absent. The profile shows hundreds of thousands of clones, roughly 80% of them singletons. The chain links TRBV7-9 to TRBJ1-2, with 9 bases that match TRBD1. The sequence derives from a woman aged 40-49 years who had been exposed to COVID-19. Sequenced material: PBMCs or T cells enriched from blood (not recorded which). This CDR3 reads CASSFPTGGYGYTF. Written as DNA, the CDR3 is TGTGCCAGCAGCTTTCCGACAGGGGGCTATGGCTACACCTTC.